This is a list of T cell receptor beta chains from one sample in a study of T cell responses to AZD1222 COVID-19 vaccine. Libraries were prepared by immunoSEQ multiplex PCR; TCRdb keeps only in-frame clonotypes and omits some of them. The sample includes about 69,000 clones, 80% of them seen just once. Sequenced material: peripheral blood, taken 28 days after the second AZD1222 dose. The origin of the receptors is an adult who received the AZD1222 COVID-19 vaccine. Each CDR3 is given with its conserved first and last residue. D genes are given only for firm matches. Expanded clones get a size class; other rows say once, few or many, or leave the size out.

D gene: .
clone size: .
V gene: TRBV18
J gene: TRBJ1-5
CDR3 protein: CASSGGNQPQHF
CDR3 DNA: TGTGCCAGTAGTGGAGGGAATCAGCCCCAGCATTTT

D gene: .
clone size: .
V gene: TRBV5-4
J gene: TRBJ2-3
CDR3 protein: CASSPPGGTASTDTQYF
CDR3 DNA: TGTGCCAGCAGCCCGCCCGGGGGGACAGCTAGCACAGATACGCAGTATTTT

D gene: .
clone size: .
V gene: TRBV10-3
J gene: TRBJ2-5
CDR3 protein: CAISESGVSETQYF
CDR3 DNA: TGTGCCATCAGTGAGTCTGGGGTCTCCGAGACCCAGTACTTC

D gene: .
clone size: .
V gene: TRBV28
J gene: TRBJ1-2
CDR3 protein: CASSSAGTSINYGYTF
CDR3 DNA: TGTGCCAGCAGTTCCGCGGGAACCAGTATCAACTATGGCTACACCTTC

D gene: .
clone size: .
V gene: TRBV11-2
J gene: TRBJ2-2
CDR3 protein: CASSHLIGELFF
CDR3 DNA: TGTGCCAGCAGCCACCTGATCGGGGAGCTGTTTTTT

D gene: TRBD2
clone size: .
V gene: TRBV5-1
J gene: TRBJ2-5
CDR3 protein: CASSVGLERGLRETQYF
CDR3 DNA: TGCGCCAGCAGCGTGGGGCTGGAGCGGGGGCTCAGGGAGACCCAGTACTTC

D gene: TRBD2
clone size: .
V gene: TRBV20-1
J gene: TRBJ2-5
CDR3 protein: CSASSSGVQETQYF
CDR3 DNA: TGCAGTGCTAGTTCTAGCGGGGTTCAAGAGACCCAGTACTTC

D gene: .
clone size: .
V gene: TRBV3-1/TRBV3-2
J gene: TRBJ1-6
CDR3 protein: CASSQDRTADNSPLHF
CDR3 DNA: TGTGCCAGCAGCCAAGATCGGACGGCCGATAATTCACCCCTCCACTTT

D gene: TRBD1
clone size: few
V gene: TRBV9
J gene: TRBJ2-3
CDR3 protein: CASSTRTGSGTDTQYF
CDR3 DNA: TGTGCCAGCAGCACTAGGACAGGGAGTGGCACAGATACGCAGTATTTT

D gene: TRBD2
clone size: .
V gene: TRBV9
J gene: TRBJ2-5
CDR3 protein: CASSVEPAGVKTQYF
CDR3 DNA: TGTGCCAGCAGCGTAGAGCCAGCGGGGGTTAAGACCCAGTACTTC